Below, 2 T cell receptor beta chains from the same sample are listed, as sequenced in a study of CD8 T cells in Susac syndrome. RNA, at about 0.45 to 1 ug, was reverse transcribed with random hexamers. TCRdb reprocessed the immunoSEQ multiplex PCR reads via MiXCR and lists one record per CDR3 protein. This sample has 160,000 or so distinct CDR3 sequences, with under 95% found just once. Sample: CD4+ T cells from PBMCs. The origin of the receptors is a human donor with Susac syndrome.

V usage is TRBV4-2 and J usage is TRBJ1-1; the match to TRBD1 covers 9 bases. The germline V gene encodes CDR1 LGHNA and CDR2 YNFKEQ. With V trimmed by 5 bases and J by 0 bases, 7 bases remained unmatched. This CDR3 has 16 residues. Here the CDR3 reads CASSWMRDRVNTEAFF. As DNA, the CDR3 is TGTGCCAGCAGCTGGATGAGGGACAGGGTGAACACTGAAGCTTTCTTT.

V and J are TRBV7-2 and TRBJ2-1, with 10 bases lining up with TRBD1. V was pared by 6 bases and J by 6 bases, with 5 bases of the junction left unmatched. Germline values: CDR1 SGHTA, CDR2 FQGNSA. This CDR3 region has 14 residues. This CDR3 is CASSYRTGGNEQFF. In DNA, the CDR3 is TGTGCCAGCAGTTACCGGACAGGGGGCAATGAGCAGTTCTTC.